These T cell receptor beta chains were read from a single sample in a study of cytomegalovirus exposure and HLA in healthy donors. The protocol was immunoSEQ multiplex PCR, while the TCRdb copy is restricted to in-frame clones and leaves out a portion. The table has around 120,000 clones, more than 75% seen once; the top ten hold about 1.7%. Sequencing used PBMCs. These receptors originate from a man younger than 35 in good health and CMV-seronegative. The CDR3 runs from the conserved cysteine through the conserved F or W. Clone size appears in some rows only: once, few, many, or a class for an expanded clone.

V gene,clone size,CDR3 protein
TRBV4-1,NA,CASTEPGGTDTQYF
TRBV6-1,NA,CASSQQGNNSPLHF
TRBV5-6,few,CASSPDRGDYGYTF
TRBV10-2,NA,CASSESGGSYEQYF
TRBV11-2,NA,CASSLDGTGSNQPQHF
TRBV29-1,NA,CSVELGHTEAFF
TRBV5-1,NA,CASSLTADGYTF
TRBV27,NA,CASGDPGTGLHF
TRBV5-4,NA,CASSLEGLKGNEQYF
TRBV6-6,NA,CASSRDTLSGNTIYF
TRBV10-3,NA,CANGPESDEQYF
TRBV7-9,NA,CSSSPPGQGANGYTF
TRBV5-1,NA,CASSWSDKDKSYEQYF
TRBV10-3,few,CAISESGSGLVYEQYF
TRBV7-9,NA,CASSQQTGSAVYEQYF
TRBV7-2,few,CASTVMGQATDTQYF
TRBV5-6,once,CATWGTGGKNYGYTF
TRBV7-9,NA,CASSLLDRGKKGEQYF
TRBV19,NA,CASLAGVVRNSGANVLTF
TRBV5-1,NA,CASREGAFTDTQYF
TRBV6-5,NA,CASSPDRAYEQYF
TRBV6-4,NA,CASSDSRRTSPGTDTQYF
TRBV7-9,NA,CASSLPNQPQHF
TRBV10-3,NA,CATRAESNNSPLHF
TRBV11-2,NA,CASNPPSTGTGQYEQFF
TRBV19,NA,CASSPSRSVYNEQFF
TRBV7-9,NA,CASSSQGNANTGELFF
TRBV6-1,few,CASSKQGGNTEAFF
TRBV2,NA,CASSAGHLTYEQYF
TRBV29-1,NA,CSAQDAGETQYF
TRBV18,NA,CASSPLGGRSVAEAFF
TRBV11-2,NA,CASRGRPDQGEQYF
TRBV28,NA,CASSFLDSDIQYF
TRBV19,NA,CASKGDRGVGNTIYF
TRBV6-5,few,CASSYSVQAGNQPQHF
TRBV9,NA,CASSVVEGAIPEAFF
TRBV4-3,many,CASSQERGQLPEEAFF
TRBV4-2,NA,CASSLNQVAGGTPQETQYF
TRBV5-1,NA,CASSLAQGTDTQYF
TRBV4-1,NA,CASSQPTDDTEAFF
TRBV29-1,NA,CSVDRARRHRGSTNTEAFF
TRBV7-9,NA,CASSLDEGTVQAFF
TRBV7-3,NA,CASSSPRGALAGGPGANEQFF